This TCR beta chain came from a study of cytomegalovirus exposure and HLA in healthy donors. Whole-study results and caveats: While the bulk of TCR sequences proved rare, some public TCRs turned up in many donors. A list of roughly 160 TCR beta chains associated with cytomegalovirus was given. TRBV6-2, TRBV6-3 and some other V segments were unresolvable in 87-base-pair reads.

The PCR employed 60 Vbeta primers together with 13 Jbeta primers. Per the original data handling: As a later analysis found, there were tens of millions of unique TCR beta chains, of which roughly 11 million were shared. Here immunoSEQ multiplex PCR was the method, and the copy in TCRdb shows in-frame clones only, minus some. The V and J calls and clone size were taken over from that table, and D and trimming were inferred from the DNA. The sample contains around 120,000 clones, approximately 80% of which appear only once. This CDR3 contains 15 residues. CDR1 and CDR2 from the germline V gene are SEHNR and FQNEAQ (reference sequence). V shed 5 bases and J 4 bases; nucleotides not matched to a gene: 11. A note on this clone: Its matching antigen is unknown.

The rearrangement joins TRBV7-9 to TRBJ2-7, with 7 bases fitting TRBD2. The source is a male donor in good health and CMV-seropositive. The sequenced material came from PBMCs. The CDR3 sequence is CASSPPLGLGYEQYF. CDR3 nucleotides: TGTGCCAGCAGCCCCCCTTTAGGACTAGGATACGAGCAGTACTTC.